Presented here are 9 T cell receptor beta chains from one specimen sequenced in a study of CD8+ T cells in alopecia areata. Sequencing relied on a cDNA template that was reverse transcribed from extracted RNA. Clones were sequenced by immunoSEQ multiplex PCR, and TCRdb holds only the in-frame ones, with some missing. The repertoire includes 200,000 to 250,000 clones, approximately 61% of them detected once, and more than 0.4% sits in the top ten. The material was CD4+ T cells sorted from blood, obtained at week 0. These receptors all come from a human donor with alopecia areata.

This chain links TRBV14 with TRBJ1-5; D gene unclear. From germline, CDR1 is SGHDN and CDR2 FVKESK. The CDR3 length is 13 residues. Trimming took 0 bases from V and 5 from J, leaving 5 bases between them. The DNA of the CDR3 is TGTGCCAGCAGCCAAGATCTTCATCAGCCCCAGCATTTT. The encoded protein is CASSQDLHQPQHF.

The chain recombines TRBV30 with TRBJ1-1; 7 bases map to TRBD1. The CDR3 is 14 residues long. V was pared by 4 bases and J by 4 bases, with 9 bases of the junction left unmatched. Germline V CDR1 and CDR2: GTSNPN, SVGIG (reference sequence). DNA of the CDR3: TGTGCCTGGATCGGACAGGCGCGACCCACTGAAGCTTTCTTT. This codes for CAWIGQARPTEAFF.

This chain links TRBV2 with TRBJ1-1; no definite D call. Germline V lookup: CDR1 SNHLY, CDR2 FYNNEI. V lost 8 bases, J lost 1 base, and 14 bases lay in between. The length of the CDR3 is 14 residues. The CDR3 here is CASGTEPRNTEAFF. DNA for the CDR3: TGTGCCAGCGGAACGGAACCTCGGAACACTGAAGCTTTCTTT. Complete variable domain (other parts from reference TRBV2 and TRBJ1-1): EPEVTQTPSHQVTQMGQEVILRCVPISNHLYFYWYRQILGQKVEFLVSFYNNEISEKSEIFDDQFSVERPDGSNFTLKIRSTKLEDSAMYFCASGTEPRNTEAFFGQGTRLTVV.

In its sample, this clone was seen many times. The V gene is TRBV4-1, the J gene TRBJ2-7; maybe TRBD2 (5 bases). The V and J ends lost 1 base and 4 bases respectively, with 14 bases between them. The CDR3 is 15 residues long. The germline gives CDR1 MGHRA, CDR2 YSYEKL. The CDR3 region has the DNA TGCGCCAGCAGCCAAGCCTCGCAGTCGGGATACGAGCAGTACTTC. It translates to CASSQASQSGYEQYF.

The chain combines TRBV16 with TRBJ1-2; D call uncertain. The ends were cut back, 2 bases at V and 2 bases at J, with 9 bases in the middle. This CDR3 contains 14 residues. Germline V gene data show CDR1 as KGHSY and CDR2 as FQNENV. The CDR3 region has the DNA TGTGCCAGCAGCCAAACTATGTCCAACTATGGCTACACCTTC. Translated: CASSQTMSNYGYTF.

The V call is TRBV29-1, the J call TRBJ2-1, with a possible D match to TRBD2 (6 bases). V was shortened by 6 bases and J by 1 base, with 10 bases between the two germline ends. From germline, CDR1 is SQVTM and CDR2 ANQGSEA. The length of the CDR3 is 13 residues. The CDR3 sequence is CSVPGRSYNEQFF. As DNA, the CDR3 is TGCAGCGTCCCGGGGAGGTCCTACAATGAGCAGTTCTTC.

The DNA for the CDR3 is TGCGCCAGTCTCGATGAGCAGTTCTTC. Translated, it gives CASLDEQFF. The chain employs TRBV4-1 and TRBJ2-1, with D hard to call. This CDR3 is 9 amino acids long. The germline gives CDR1 MGHRA, CDR2 YSYEKL. The V end lost 9 bases, the J end lost 8 bases, and 5 bases lay between the germline ends.

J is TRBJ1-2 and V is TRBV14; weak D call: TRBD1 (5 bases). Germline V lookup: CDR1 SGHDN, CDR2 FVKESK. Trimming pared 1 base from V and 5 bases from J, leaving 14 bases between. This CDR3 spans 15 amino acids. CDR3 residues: CASSQGGALGYGYTF. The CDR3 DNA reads TGTGCCAGCAGCCAAGGAGGGGCCCTTGGATATGGCTACACCTTC.

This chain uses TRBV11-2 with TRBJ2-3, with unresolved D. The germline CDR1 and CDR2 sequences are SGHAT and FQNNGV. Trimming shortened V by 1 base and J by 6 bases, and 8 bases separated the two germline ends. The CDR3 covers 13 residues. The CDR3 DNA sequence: TGTGCCAGCAGCTTAGGACGGACGGATACGCAGTATTTT. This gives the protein CASSLGRTDTQYF. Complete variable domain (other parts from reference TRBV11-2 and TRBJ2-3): EAGVAQSPRYKIIEKRQSVAFWCNPISGHATLYWYQQILGQGPKLLIQFQNNGVVDDSQLPKDRFSAERLKGVDSTLKIQPAKLEDSAVYLCASSLGRTDTQYFGPGTRLTVL.